One and the same sample provided the 25 T cell receptor beta chains below, sequenced in a study of T cells after posttransplantation cyclophosphamide. Some clones are missing from TCRdb's copy, which holds only in-frame ones; the method was immunoSEQ multiplex PCR. The profile shows roughly 13,000 clones, about 80% of them singletons. The source material was memory CD4+ T cells sorted from PBMCs. These receptors all stem from a man between 45 and 60 years old in good health, CMV-negative, and a related stem cell transplant donor.

This clone occurred a few times. This chain joins TRBV10-3 and TRBJ2-5, with D perhaps TRBD1 (6 bases). Looked up from germline, CDR1 is ENHRY and CDR2 is SYGVKD. This CDR3 is built from 13 residues. Trimming pared 6 bases from V and 3 bases from J, leaving 11 bases between. CDR3 residues: CAISGQIEETQYF. In nucleotides, the CDR3 is TGTGCCATCAGCGGACAGATTGAAGAGACCCAGTACTTC.

This clone was seen a single time. A read error may produce the germline difference seen at one junction end. V and J are TRBV19 and TRBJ1-2; 11 nucleotides agree with TRBD1. The CDR3 has 13 amino acids. Germline V CDR1 and CDR2: LNHDA, SQIVND (reference sequence). CDR3: CASSPGQGARLAF. The CDR3 DNA follows: TGTGCCAGTAGTCCCGGACAGGGGGCGAGATTAGCCTTC.

The V gene is TRBV5-4, the J gene TRBJ1-2; tentative D call: TRBD1 (6 bases). The CDR3 is 15 residues long. Deletions cut 4 bases from V and 2 bases from J, with 15 bases between. The V gene's germline CDR1 is SGHNT and CDR2 YYREEE (reference sequence). CDR3 coding DNA: TGTGCCAGCAGCCTCGGTGAAAGGGGGAACTATGGCTACACCTTC. It translates to CASSLGERGNYGYTF.

This chain joins TRBV7-2 and TRBJ2-1; the D gene is possibly TRBD2 (5 bases). CDR1 and CDR2 (germline): SGHTA, FQGNSA. The CDR3 runs to 14 residues. Trimming cost V 0 bases and J 6 bases, with 9 bases left between them. In DNA, the CDR3 is TGTGCCAGCAGCTTAGCGAGGGCAAGCAATGAGCAGTTCTTC. Its translation: CASSLARASNEQFF.

The chain links TRBV29-1 to TRBJ1-3; maybe TRBD1 (6 bases). Trimming cost V 7 bases and J 0 bases, with 16 bases left between them. From germline, CDR1 is SQVTM and CDR2 ANQGSEA. The CDR3 spans 15 residues. This chain's CDR3 is CSAGEGGSSGNTIYF. CDR3 in DNA: TGCAGCGCCGGAGAGGGGGGGAGCTCTGGAAACACCATATATTTT. Full variable domain (outside the CDR3, taken from reference TRBV29-1 and TRBJ1-3): SAVISQKPSRDICQRGTSLTIQCQVDSQVTMMFWYRQQPGQSLTLIATANQGSEATYESGFVIDKFPISRPNLTFSTLTVSNMSPEDSSIYLCSAGEGGSSGNTIYFGEGSWLTVV.

The chain couples TRBV6-1 to TRBJ1-1; a possible D gene is TRBD1 (5 bases). This CDR3 is built from 13 residues. Germline loops: CDR1 MNHNS, CDR2 SASEGT. Trimming took 6 bases from V and 3 from J, leaving 11 bases between them. CDR3 coding DNA: TGTGCCAGCAGCGAGACAGTATACACTGAAGCTTTCTTT. It translates to CASSETVYTEAFF.

This CDR3 reads CASSLGWIAGVETQYF. CDR3 bases: TGTGCCAGCAGCTTGGGGTGGATAGCAGGGGTTGAGACCCAGTACTTC. V gene TRBV5-6 combines with J gene TRBJ2-5, with D maybe TRBD1 (6 bases). CDR3 length equals 16 residues. CDR1 SGHDT and CDR2 YYEEEE come from the germline V gene. The germline V and J ends were trimmed by 0 bases and 5 bases, with 17 bases remaining between them.

The chain carries TRBV20-1 and TRBJ2-7; no firm D call. Germline CDR1 and CDR2: DFQATT and SNEGSKA (reference sequence). The length of the CDR3 is 11 residues. Trimming took 4 bases from V and 3 from J, leaving 7 bases between them. The CDR3 loop reads CSAIFNYEQYF. CDR3 sequence (DNA): TGCAGTGCTATCTTTAACTACGAGCAGTACTTC.

The chain carries TRBV27 and TRBJ2-3; 12 bases are a match to TRBD2. Germline V gives CDR1 MNHEY, CDR2 SMNVEV (reference sequence). The CDR3 totals 19 residues. V lost 5 bases and J lost 4; bases outside the gene matches: 16. The DNA of the CDR3 is TGTGCCAGCAGTGCTCAGGGGGCTAGCGGGAGGGCTAGCGCAGATACGCAGTATTTT. Its protein product is CASSAQGASGRASADTQYF.

The chain couples TRBV30 to TRBJ1-5, with a weak D call TRBD1 (5 bases). This CDR3 has 14 residues. Germline V gene data show CDR1 as GTSNPN and CDR2 as SVGIG (reference sequence). V shed 2 bases and J shed 2 bases, with 10 bases lying between them. The CDR3 loop is CAWSQRQRNQPQHF. The CDR3 DNA sequence: TGTGCCTGGAGTCAAAGACAGCGCAATCAGCCCCAGCATTTT.

The chain recombines TRBV7-2 with TRBJ1-6; D not resolved. Trimming left V 2 bases short and J 7 bases short, with 12 bases between. Germline CDR1 reads SGHTA; CDR2 reads FQGNSA. The CDR3 length is 15 residues. CDR3 region: CASSLSGPRNSPLHF. The DNA for the CDR3 is TGTGCCAGCAGCTTAAGCGGCCCTAGGAATTCACCCCTCCACTTT.

The chain carries TRBV5-5 and TRBJ2-1; TRBD2 matches 11 bases. This CDR3 spans 14 amino acids. V trimming: 0 bases; J trimming: 10 bases; junction bases outside the gene matches: 3. Germline V lookup: CDR1 SGHKS, CDR2 YYEKEE (reference sequence). The CDR3 sequence is CASSLGRTSGEQFF. Here the CDR3 DNA reads TGTGCCAGCAGCTTGGGACGGACTAGCGGGGAGCAGTTCTTC.

This clone was counted a single time. V and J are TRBV7-3 and TRBJ2-1; 8 nucleotides agree with TRBD1. CDR3 length: 16 residues. Germline V CDR1 and CDR2: SGHTA, FQGTGA. Trimming cost V 5 bases and J 4 bases; bases outside gene matches: 10. DNA of the CDR3: TGTGCCAGCAGCCCGCAGCCAGGGACAGGATACAATGAGCAGTTCTTC. Translating gives CASSPQPGTGYNEQFF. The full variable domain, completed using reference TRBV7-3 and TRBJ2-1, is GAGVSQTPSNKVTEKGKYVELRCDPISGHTALYWYRQSLGQGPEFLIYFQGTGAADDSGLPNDRFFAVRPEGSVSTLKIQRTERGDSAVYLCASSPQPGTGYNEQFFGPGTRLTVL.

The chain has TRBV19 and TRBJ1-2, with D possibly being TRBD1 (5 bases). V lost 10 bases to trimming and J lost 3 bases, with 9 bases between them. CDR1 is LNHDA, CDR2 SQIVND, per germline (reference sequence). This CDR3 is 11 amino acids long. The CDR3 DNA reads TGTGCCACATCAGGGTACTATGGCTACACCTTC. Protein: CATSGYYGYTF.

The V call is TRBV7-8, the J call TRBJ2-3; D not certain. The CDR3 contains 15 residues. The V and J ends lost 1 base and 2 bases respectively, with 10 bases between them. CDR1 SGHVS and CDR2 FQNEAQ come from the germline V gene. DNA for the CDR3: TGTGCCAGCAGCTTAGGGGCCTGGCCCACAGATACGCAGTATTTT. As protein: CASSLGAWPTDTQYF.

The V and J genes are TRBV11-2 and TRBJ2-7; maybe TRBD2 (5 bases). The CDR3 length is 14 residues. The germline V gene encodes CDR1 SGHAT and CDR2 FQNNGV. V was clipped by 0 bases and J by 3 bases, with 9 bases between them. The CDR3 DNA follows: TGTGCCAGCAGCTTAGATGTGGGGAGCTACGAGCAGTACTTC. Its translation: CASSLDVGSYEQYF. Looking up the rest from reference TRBV11-2 and TRBJ2-7 gives the full variable domain: EAGVAQSPRYKIIEKRQSVAFWCNPISGHATLYWYQQILGQGPKLLIQFQNNGVVDDSQLPKDRFSAERLKGVDSTLKIQPAKLEDSAVYLCASSLDVGSYEQYFGPGTRLTVT.

The V and J genes are TRBV18 and TRBJ2-6; D may be TRBD1 (6 bases). V was shortened by 0 bases and J by 0 bases, with 15 bases between the two germline ends. The CDR3 totals 19 residues. Germline V gene sequence: CDR1 KGHSH, CDR2 LQKENI. DNA for the CDR3: TGTGCCAGCTCACCACCTCAGGGGAAATCGCCCTCTGGGGCCAACGTCCTGACTTTC. Translation gives CASSPPQGKSPSGANVLTF.

V is TRBV4-1 and J is TRBJ1-6; the match to TRBD1 covers 8 bases. J gave up 8 bases and V 4 bases, and 4 bases lay outside the gene matches. This CDR3 is 14 amino acids long. The germline V gene encodes CDR1 MGHRA and CDR2 YSYEKL. CDR3 bases: TGCGCCAGCAGCCGGACAGGGCCGGATTCACCCCTCCACTTT. Translation gives CASSRTGPDSPLHF.

This clone appeared a few times. A junction end diverges from the germline sequence, so it may reflect a read error. Other DNA variants within this sample encode the same CDR3. CDR3 in DNA: TGTGCCAGCAGTCGCACGGGGGTAAATTCCCCCCTCCACTTT. Encoded protein: CASSRTGVNSPLHF. The gene calls are TRBV2 and TRBJ1-6; D might be TRBD1 (5 bases). This CDR3 contains 14 residues. Germline values: CDR1 SNHLY, CDR2 FYNNEI.

The chain has TRBV6-5 and TRBJ1-2, with TRBD1 as a possible D gene (6 bases). V lost 6 bases and J lost 2, with 16 bases in between. Germline V gene data show CDR1 as MNHEY and CDR2 as SVGAGI. CDR3 length: 15 residues. In nucleotides, the CDR3 is TGTGCCAGCAGCCGCCCAGGGGTTGTCAACTATGGCTACACCTTC. The encoded protein is CASSRPGVVNYGYTF.

The chain employs TRBV5-1 and TRBJ1-2, with TRBD1 matching over 10 bases. The CDR3 is made up of 14 amino acids. CDR1 is SGHRS and CDR2 is YFSETQ in the germline V gene. V lost 2 bases, J lost 6 bases, and 4 bases stayed unmatched. CDR3 DNA: TGCGCCAGCAGCTTTCTGGGGACAGGGGATGGCTACACCTTC. It specifies CASSFLGTGDGYTF.

V gene TRBV15 combines with J gene TRBJ1-1; D is perhaps TRBD1 (6 bases). Germline V lookup: CDR1 LNHNV, CDR2 YYDKDF (reference sequence). This CDR3 contains 16 residues. The V and J ends lost 1 base and 1 base respectively, with 13 bases between them. In DNA form, the CDR3 reads TGTGCCACCAGCAGAGGCCCCGGGACACCGAACACTGAAGCTTTCTTT. The encoded protein is CATSRGPGTPNTEAFF.

The chain carries TRBV4-1 and TRBJ2-7; perhaps TRBD2 as D (5 bases). Trimming left V 2 bases short and J 2 bases short, with 19 bases between. Germline V gene sequence: CDR1 MGHRA, CDR2 YSYEKL. This CDR3 comprises 17 residues. The chain's CDR3 is CASSQITRRSPTYEQYF. Here the CDR3 DNA reads TGCGCCAGCAGCCAAATAACGCGGAGGTCCCCTACCTACGAGCAGTACTTC.

The chain joins TRBV19 to TRBJ1-4, with 7 bases identical to TRBD1. Per germline, CDR1 LNHDA and CDR2 SQIVND (reference sequence). The CDR3 has 19 amino acids. V lost 3 bases to trimming and J lost 2 bases; unmatched junction nucleotides: 15. The chain's CDR3 is CASSILVTGAPLTNEKLFF. The CDR3 DNA follows: TGTGCCAGTAGTATTCTCGTCACAGGGGCTCCACTCACTAATGAAAAACTGTTTTTT.

This chain joins TRBV6-1 and TRBJ1-5; TRBD1 aligns across 11 bases. V lost 7 bases, J lost 6 bases, and 8 bases stayed unmatched. CDR1 and CDR2 from the germline V gene are MNHNS and SASEGT. This CDR3 has 15 residues. The CDR3 region is CASNSGTGGPQPQHF. CDR3 DNA sequence: TGTGCCAGCAACTCCGGGACAGGGGGTCCTCAGCCCCAGCATTTT.